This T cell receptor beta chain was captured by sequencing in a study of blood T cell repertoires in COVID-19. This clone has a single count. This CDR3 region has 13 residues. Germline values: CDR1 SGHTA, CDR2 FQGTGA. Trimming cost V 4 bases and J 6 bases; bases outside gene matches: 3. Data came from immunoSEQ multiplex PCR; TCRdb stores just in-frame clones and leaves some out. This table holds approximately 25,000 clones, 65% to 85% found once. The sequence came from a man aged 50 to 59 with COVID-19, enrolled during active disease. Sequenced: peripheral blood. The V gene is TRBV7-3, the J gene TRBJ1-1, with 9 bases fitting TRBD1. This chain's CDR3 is CASSSRQGAEAFF. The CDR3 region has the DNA TGTGCCAGCAGCTCACGACAGGGGGCTGAAGCTTTCTTT. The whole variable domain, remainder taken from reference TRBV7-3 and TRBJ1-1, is GAGVSQTPSNKVTEKGKYVELRCDPISGHTALYWYRQSLGQGPEFLIYFQGTGAADDSGLPNDRFFAVRPEGSVSTLKIQRTERGDSAVYLCASSSRQGAEAFFGQGTRLTVV.